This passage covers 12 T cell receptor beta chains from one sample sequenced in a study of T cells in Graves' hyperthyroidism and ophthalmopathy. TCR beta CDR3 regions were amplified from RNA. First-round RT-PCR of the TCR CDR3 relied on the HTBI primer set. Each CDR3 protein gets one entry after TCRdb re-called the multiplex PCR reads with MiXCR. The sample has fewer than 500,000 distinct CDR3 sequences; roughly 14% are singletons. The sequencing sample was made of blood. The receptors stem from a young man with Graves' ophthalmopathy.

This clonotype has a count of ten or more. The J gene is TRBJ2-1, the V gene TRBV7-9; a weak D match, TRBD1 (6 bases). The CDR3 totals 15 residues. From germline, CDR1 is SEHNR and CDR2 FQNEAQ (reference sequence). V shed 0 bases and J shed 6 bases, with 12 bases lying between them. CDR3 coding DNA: TGTGCCAGCAGCTTAGCGTATACAGGGACCAATGAGCAGTTCTTC. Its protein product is CASSLAYTGTNEQFF.

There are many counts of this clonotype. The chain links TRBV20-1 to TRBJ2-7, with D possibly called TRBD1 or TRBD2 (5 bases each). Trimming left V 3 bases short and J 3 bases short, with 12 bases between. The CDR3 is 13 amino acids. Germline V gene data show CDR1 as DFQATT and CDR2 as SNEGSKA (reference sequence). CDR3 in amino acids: CSARGPSGYEQYF. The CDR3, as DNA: TGCAGTGCTAGGGGACCGTCAGGCTACGAGCAGTACTTC.

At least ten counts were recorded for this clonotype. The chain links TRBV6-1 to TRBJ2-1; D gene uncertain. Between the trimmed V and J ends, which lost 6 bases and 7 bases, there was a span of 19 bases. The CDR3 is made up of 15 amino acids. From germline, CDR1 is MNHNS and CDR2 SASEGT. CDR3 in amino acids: CASRRTVGGSNEQFF. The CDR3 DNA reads TGTGCCAGCAGAAGAACAGTCGGCGGATCTAATGAGCAGTTCTTC.

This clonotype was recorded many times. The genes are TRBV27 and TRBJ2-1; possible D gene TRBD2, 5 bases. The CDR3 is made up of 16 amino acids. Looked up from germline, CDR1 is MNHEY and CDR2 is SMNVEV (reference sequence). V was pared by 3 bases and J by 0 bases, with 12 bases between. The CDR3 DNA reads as TGTGCCAGCAGTTTCTGGGTAGCGAGCTCCTACAATGAGCAGTTCTTC. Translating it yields CASSFWVASSYNEQFF.

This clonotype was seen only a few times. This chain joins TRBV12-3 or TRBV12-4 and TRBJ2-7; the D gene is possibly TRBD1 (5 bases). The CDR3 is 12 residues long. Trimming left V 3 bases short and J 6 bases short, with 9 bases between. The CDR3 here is CASSFKGVEQYF. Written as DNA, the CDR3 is TGTGCCAGCAGTTTCAAAGGGGTCGAGCAGTACTTC.

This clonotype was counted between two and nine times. CDR3 sequence: CASSSQERGYTF. The DNA for the CDR3 is TGTGCCAGCAGTTCACAGGAACGGGGCTACACCTTC. This chain links TRBV27 with TRBJ1-2; maybe TRBD1 (5 bases). Germline CDR1 reads MNHEY; CDR2 reads SMNVEV (reference sequence). The CDR3 runs to 12 residues. V gave up 4 bases and J gave up 8 bases, with 11 bases separating them.

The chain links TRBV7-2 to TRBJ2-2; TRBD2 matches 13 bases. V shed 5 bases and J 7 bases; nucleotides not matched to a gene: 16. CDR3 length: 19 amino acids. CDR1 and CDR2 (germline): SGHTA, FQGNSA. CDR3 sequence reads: CASSHWTSGRGHTGGELFF. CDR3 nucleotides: TGTGCCAGCAGCCACTGGACTAGCGGGAGAGGTCATACTGGCGGGGAGCTGTTTTTT.

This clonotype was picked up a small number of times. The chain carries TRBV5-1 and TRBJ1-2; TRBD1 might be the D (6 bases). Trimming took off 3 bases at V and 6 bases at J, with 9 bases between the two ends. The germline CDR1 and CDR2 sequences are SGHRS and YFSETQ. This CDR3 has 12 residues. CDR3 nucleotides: TGCGCCAGCAGCTCCCCAGGGGATGGCTACACCTTC. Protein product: CASSSPGDGYTF.

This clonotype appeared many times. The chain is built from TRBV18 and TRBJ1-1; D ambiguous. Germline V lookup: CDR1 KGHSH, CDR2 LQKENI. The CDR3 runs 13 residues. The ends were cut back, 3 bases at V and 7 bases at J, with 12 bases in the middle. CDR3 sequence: CASSPGQEYEAFF. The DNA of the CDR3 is TGTGCCAGCTCACCCGGGCAGGAATATGAAGCTTTCTTT.

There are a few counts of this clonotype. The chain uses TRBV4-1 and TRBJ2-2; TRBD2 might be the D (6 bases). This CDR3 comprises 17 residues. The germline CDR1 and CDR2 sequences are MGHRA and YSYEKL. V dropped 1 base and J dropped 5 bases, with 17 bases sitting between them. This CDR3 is CASSQVTGAPITGELFF. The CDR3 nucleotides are TGCGCCAGCAGCCAAGTAACGGGAGCCCCCATAACCGGGGAGCTGTTTTTT.

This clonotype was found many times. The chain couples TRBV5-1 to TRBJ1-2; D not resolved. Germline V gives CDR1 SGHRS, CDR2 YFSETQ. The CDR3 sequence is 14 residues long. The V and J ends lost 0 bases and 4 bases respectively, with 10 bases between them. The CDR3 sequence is CASSLVDGAYGYTF. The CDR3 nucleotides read TGCGCCAGCAGCTTGGTGGACGGTGCCTATGGCTACACCTTC.

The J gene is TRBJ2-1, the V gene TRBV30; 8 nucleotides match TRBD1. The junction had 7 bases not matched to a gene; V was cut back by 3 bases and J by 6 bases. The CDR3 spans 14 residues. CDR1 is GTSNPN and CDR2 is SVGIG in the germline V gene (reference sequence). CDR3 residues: CAWSALDRVNEQFF. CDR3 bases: TGTGCCTGGAGCGCCCTGGACAGGGTCAATGAGCAGTTCTTC.